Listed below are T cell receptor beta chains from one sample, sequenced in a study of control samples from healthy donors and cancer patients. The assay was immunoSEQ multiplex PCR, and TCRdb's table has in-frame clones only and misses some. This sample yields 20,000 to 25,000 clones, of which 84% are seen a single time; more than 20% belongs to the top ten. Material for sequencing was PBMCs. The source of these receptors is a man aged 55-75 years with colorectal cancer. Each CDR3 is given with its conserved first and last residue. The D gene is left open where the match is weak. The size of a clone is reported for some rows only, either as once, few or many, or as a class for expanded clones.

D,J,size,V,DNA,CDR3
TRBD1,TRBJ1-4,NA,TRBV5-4,TGTGCCAGCAGCTTGACAGGGGCTAAAGAAAAACTGTTTTTT,CASSLTGAKEKLFF
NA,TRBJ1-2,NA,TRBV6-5,TGTGCCAGCAGTTATCAGGGCTATGGCTACACCTTC,CASSYQGYGYTF
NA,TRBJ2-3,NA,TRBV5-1,TGCGCCAGCAGCTTGGACCTGGACACAGATACGCAGTATTTT,CASSLDLDTDTQYF
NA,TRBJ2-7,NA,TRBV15,TGTGCCACCAGCAGAGGCGGCGCGGAGAATCTCGAGCAGTACTTC,CATSRGGAENLEQYF
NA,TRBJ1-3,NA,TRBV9,TGTGCCAGCAGCACAACATCCGACTCTGGAAACACCATATATTTT,CASSTTSDSGNTIYF
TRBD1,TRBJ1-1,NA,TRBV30,TGTGCCTGGGCGGGACAGGGGAACACTGAAGCTTTCTTT,CAWAGQGNTEAFF
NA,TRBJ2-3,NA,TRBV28,TGTGCCAGCAGGACCCTCGGTGGGCCAGATACGCAGTATTTT,CASRTLGGPDTQYF
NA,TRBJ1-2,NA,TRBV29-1,TGCAGCGTTGTTGGGTACGATGGCTACACCTTC,CSVVGYDGYTF
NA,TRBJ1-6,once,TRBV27,TGTGCCAGCAGTTTATGGGGGGTCGTCAGGAGCCTCCACTTT,CASSLWGVVRSLHF
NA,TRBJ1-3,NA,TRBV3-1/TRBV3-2,TGTGCCAGCAGCTGGGTGGTTCACGCACGAAACACCATATATTTT,CASSWVVHARNTIYF
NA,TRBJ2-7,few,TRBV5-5,TGTGCCAGCAGCTTGGGATATGGCTACGAGCAGTACTTC,CASSLGYGYEQYF
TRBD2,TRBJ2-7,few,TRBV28,TGTGCCAGCAGTTTCCTAAGCGGGGGCCAAGGGGAGCAGTACTTC,CASSFLSGGQGEQYF
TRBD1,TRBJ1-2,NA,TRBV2,TGTGCCAGCAGCGCCGACAGGGGTGGCTACACCTTC,CASSADRGGYTF
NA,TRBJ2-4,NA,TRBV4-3,TGCGCCAGCAGCCCAGGGGGGCCAGGGAGCATTCAGTACTTC,CASSPGGPGSIQYF
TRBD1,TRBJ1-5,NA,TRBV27,TGTGCCAGCAGTTGGCAGGGGGACCAGCCCCAGCATTTT,CASSWQGDQPQHF
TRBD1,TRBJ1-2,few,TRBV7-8,TGTGCCAGCAGCCCCGCTCCGGGACAGGGAGAAGGCTACACCTTC,CASSPAPGQGEGYTF
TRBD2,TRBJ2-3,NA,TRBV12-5,TGTGCTAGTGGCAAAGGGGACTATCTCCCAGATACGCAGTATTTT,CASGKGDYLPDTQYF
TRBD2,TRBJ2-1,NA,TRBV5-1,TGCGCCAGCAGCTGGCCAGCAAGCGGGGGTTCTAAAAACTCCTACAATGAGCAGTTCTTC,CASSWPASGGSKNSYNEQFF
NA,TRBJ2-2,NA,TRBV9,TGTGCCAGCAGCGTAGTAAACGGCCCTAGGGGTGGGGGCGGGGAGCTGTTTTTT,CASSVVNGPRGGGGELFF
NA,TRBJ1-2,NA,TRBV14,TGTGCCAGCAGCCAGGGCCTCTATGGCTACACCTTC,CASSQGLYGYTF
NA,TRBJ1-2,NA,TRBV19,TGTGCCAGTTCCAAAATAGGGCCAGCTGCTAACTATGGCTACACCTTC,CASSKIGPAANYGYTF
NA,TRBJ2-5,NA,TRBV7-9,TGTGCCAGCAGCTTATCGTCCTTTAGCTTGTACCAAGAGACCCAGTACTTC,CASSLSSFSLYQETQYF
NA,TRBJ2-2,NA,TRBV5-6,TGTGCCAGCAGCCCGTACATATACTCTAACACCGGGGAGCTGTTTTTT,CASSPYIYSNTGELFF
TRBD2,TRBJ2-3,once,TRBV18,TGTGCCAGCTCACCGCTGACTAGCGGGGATACAGATACGCAGTATTTT,CASSPLTSGDTDTQYF
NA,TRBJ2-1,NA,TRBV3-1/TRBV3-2,TGTGCCAGCAGCCAAGGGCACTGGGTCGGTGGGATCATCGAGCAGTTCTTC,CASSQGHWVGGIIEQFF
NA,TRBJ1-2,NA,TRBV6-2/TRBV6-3,TGTGCCAGCAGTTACGGACGGAACTATGGCTACACCTTC,CASSYGRNYGYTF